Listed here are 18 T cell receptor beta chains from one sample, sequenced in a study of cytomegalovirus exposure and HLA in healthy donors. Researchers ran the PCR with 60 Vbeta and 13 Jbeta primers. This table comes from immunoSEQ multiplex PCR, and its TCRdb copy is limited to in-frame clones, with some not included. Here the sample spans about 160,000 clones, approximately 77% being singletons. The sequencing sample was made of PBMCs. These receptor sequences come from a man aged 50 to 60 in good health and CMV-seropositive.

V and J are TRBV19 and TRBJ1-1; D not certain. Deletions cut 1 base from V and 5 bases from J, with 5 bases between. Germline V gene sequence: CDR1 LNHDA, CDR2 SQIVND (reference sequence). The CDR3 contains 12 residues. The CDR3 DNA reads as TGTGCCAGTAGTATAGTCCGGACTGAAGCTTTCTTT. As protein: CASSIVRTEAFF.

The chain combines TRBV11-2 with TRBJ2-1, with D possibly TRBD2 on 6 matching bases. The CDR3 is 13 amino acids. Between the trimmed V and J ends, which lost 1 base and 6 bases, there was a span of 7 bases. Germline V CDR1 and CDR2: SGHAT, FQNNGV. CDR3 region: CASSLAGVNEQFF. In DNA, the CDR3 is TGTGCCAGCAGCTTAGCGGGGGTCAATGAGCAGTTCTTC.

This chain links TRBV9 with TRBJ2-5, with a tentative D call TRBD2 (5 bases). Germline V CDR1 and CDR2: SGDLS, YYNGEE. This CDR3 region has 13 residues. V lost 6 bases and J lost 2, with 11 bases in between. CDR3 DNA sequence: TGTGCCAGCACCGATAGCGTTCAAGAGACCCAGTACTTC. Translation gives CASTDSVQETQYF.

The chain is built from TRBV4-1 and TRBJ2-5; D gene unclear. The DNA end lines up better with TRBJ2-7; the J call may be wrong. The CDR3 consists of 14 residues. The germline V gene encodes CDR1 MGHRA and CDR2 YSYEKL. CDR3 nucleotide sequence: TGCGCCAGCAGCCAAGGATTTATATCCTACGAGCAGTACTTC. It codes for CASSQGFISYEQYF.

The chain combines TRBV7-8 with TRBJ2-2; D not certain. V dropped 5 bases and J dropped 3 bases, with 13 bases sitting between them. CDR1 is SGHVS and CDR2 is FQNEAQ in the germline V gene. The CDR3 has 15 residues. CDR3 nucleotide sequence: TGTGCCAGCAGCCCCCGTGTTGGGCACACCGGGGAGCTGTTTTTT. Translation gives CASSPRVGHTGELFF.

The table lists this clone with a count of one. The chain has TRBV4-3 and TRBJ2-1, with D maybe TRBD1 (6 bases). Germline loops: CDR1 LGHNA, CDR2 YSLEER. V lost 2 bases and J lost 5, with 10 bases in between. This CDR3 region has 14 residues. The CDR3: CASSQSPGDNEQFF. The CDR3 nucleotides are TGCGCCAGCAGCCAATCTCCAGGGGACAATGAGCAGTTCTTC.

This chain uses TRBV15 with TRBJ2-2; possibly TRBD1 for D (6 bases). Trimming pared 4 bases from V and 5 bases from J, leaving 11 bases between. The CDR3 is 14 residues long. In germline, CDR1 is LNHNV, CDR2 YYDKDF (reference sequence). The CDR3 protein is CATSKNRETGELFF. The CDR3 DNA sequence: TGTGCCACCAGCAAGAACAGGGAAACCGGGGAGCTGTTTTTT.

The chain links TRBV7-8 to TRBJ1-3; D not certain. Germline V CDR1 and CDR2: SGHVS, FQNEAQ. V was clipped by 7 bases and J by 4 bases, with 17 bases between them. The CDR3 runs to 15 residues. The CDR3 spells CASTHGPTPGNTIYF. In nucleotides, the CDR3 is TGTGCCAGCACCCATGGGCCAACCCCAGGAAACACCATATATTTT.

The V and J genes are TRBV7-9 and TRBJ2-4; D may be TRBD1 (5 bases). CDR3 length equals 18 residues. The V end lost 5 bases, the J end lost 0 bases, and 20 bases lay between the germline ends. The germline CDR1 and CDR2 sequences are SEHNR and FQNEAQ (reference sequence). The DNA of the CDR3 is TGTGCCAGCAGCCCCCAACCCTTCAGACAGCTAGCCAAAAACATTCAGTACTTC. Translating gives CASSPQPFRQLAKNIQYF.

This chain links TRBV4-3 with TRBJ1-2; D may be TRBD1 (5 bases). With 3 bases removed from V and 4 bases from J, the gap between germline ends came to 18 bases. There are 16 residues in the CDR3. The germline CDR1 and CDR2 sequences are LGHNA and YSLEER. The chain's CDR3 is CASSQHPGMGLYGYTF. The DNA of the CDR3 is TGCGCCAGCAGCCAGCACCCAGGGATGGGGCTCTATGGCTACACCTTC.

The chain is built from TRBV13 and TRBJ2-1; 8 bases are shared with TRBD2. Germline V lookup: CDR1 PRHDT, CDR2 FYEKMQ (reference sequence). The CDR3 consists of 15 residues. V gave up 5 bases and J gave up 2 bases; unmatched junction bases: 5. The CDR3 is CASSVTGGTYNEQFF. CDR3 nucleotide sequence: TGTGCCAGCAGCGTTACGGGGGGGACCTACAATGAGCAGTTCTTC.

The genes are TRBV28 and TRBJ1-2; D unresolved. CDR1 and CDR2 (germline): MDHEN, SYDVKM. Trimming removed 4 bases at V and 2 bases at J, with 14 bases between. This CDR3 is built from 15 residues. CDR3 nucleotides: TGTGCCAGCAGTTCCCCTACGTGGGCCAACTATGGCTACACCTTC. It yields the protein CASSSPTWANYGYTF.

V usage is TRBV27 and J usage is TRBJ1-5; 8 bases are shared with TRBD1. This CDR3 contains 16 residues. The J segment lost 2 bases and the V segment lost 6 bases, leaving 9 bases of the junction unmatched. Per the germline V gene, CDR1 is MNHEY and CDR2 is SMNVEV (reference sequence). This CDR3 is CASSRDRTYRNQPQHF. The CDR3 DNA sequence: TGTGCCAGCAGCCGGGACAGGACCTATCGCAATCAGCCCCAGCATTTT.

The J gene is TRBJ2-5, the V gene TRBV5-6; perhaps TRBD1 as D (6 bases). V was clipped by 4 bases and J by 5 bases, with 18 bases between them. The CDR3 consists of 15 residues. Germline V gene lookup returns CDR1 SGHDT and CDR2 YYEEEE. CDR3 sequence: CASSMPQGTGETQYF. In DNA form, the CDR3 reads TGTGCCAGCAGCATGCCACAGGGTACTGGGGAGACCCAGTACTTC.

This clone was counted a few times. In nucleotides, the CDR3 is TGTGCCAGCAGTGGGACAGGTACTAGCACAGATACGCAGTATTTT. Protein sequence: CASSGTGTSTDTQYF. The chain is built from TRBV2 and TRBJ2-3, with 7 bases that match TRBD1. Germline trimming cut 4 bases from V and 0 bases from J; bases unmatched to any gene: 4. This CDR3 comprises 15 residues. In germline, CDR1 is SNHLY, CDR2 FYNNEI.

V usage is TRBV2 and J usage is TRBJ2-7, with 9 bases lining up with TRBD1. The CDR3 is 15 residues long. V gave up 4 bases and J gave up 4 bases; unmatched junction bases: 8. Germline V lookup: CDR1 SNHLY, CDR2 FYNNEI. DNA for the CDR3: TGTGCCAGCAGTGGAGTTGGGACAGGGTTTTACGAGCAGTACTTC. Translating it yields CASSGVGTGFYEQYF.

The CDR3 region has the DNA TGTGCCAGTAGTCCCCCTTGGAGGAACACTGAAGCTTTCTTT. Translating it yields CASSPPWRNTEAFF. The gene calls are TRBV19 and TRBJ1-1; D gene ambiguous. The CDR3 extends over 14 amino acids. V was pared by 5 bases and J by 1 base, with 11 bases between. CDR1 and CDR2 (germline): LNHDA, SQIVND (reference sequence).

The rearrangement links TRBV5-6 to TRBJ2-5, with D perhaps TRBD1 (6 bases). Trimming removed 4 bases at V and 7 bases at J, with 11 bases between. The germline CDR1 and CDR2 sequences are SGHDT and YYEEEE. The CDR3 is 12 amino acids. This chain's CDR3 is CASSKSRGTQYF. The DNA of the CDR3 is TGTGCCAGCAGCAAAAGCAGGGGGACCCAGTACTTC.